Below are 3 T cell receptor beta chains sequenced from a single sample in a study of radiotherapy plus CTLA-4 blockade in lung cancer. Clones were sequenced by immunoSEQ multiplex PCR, and TCRdb holds only the in-frame ones, with some missing. The sample holds about 30,000 clones, around three quarters seen once. The input for sequencing was peripheral blood, taken from a patient treated with radiotherapy plus ipilimumab. These receptors originate from a human donor with non-small cell lung cancer that progressed on radiotherapy plus ipilimumab.

This chain links TRBV28 with TRBJ1-2; D possibly corresponds to TRBD1 (5 bases). CDR3 size: 12 residues. V was clipped by 3 bases and J by 8 bases, with 10 bases between them. The germline V gene encodes CDR1 MDHEN and CDR2 SYDVKM. CDR3 protein: CASSLGTRGYTF. DNA of the CDR3: TGTGCCAGCAGTTTGGGGACTAGGGGCTACACCTTC.

J is TRBJ1-6 and V is TRBV6-1; D uncertain. This CDR3 has 15 residues. Trimming took off 8 bases at V and 6 bases at J, with 17 bases between the two ends. CDR1 and CDR2 (germline): MNHNS, SASEGT. Written as DNA, the CDR3 is TGTGCCAGCTCGGGGAGGAGGGCTGTTAATTCACCCCTCCACTTT. Translating it yields CASSGRRAVNSPLHF.

V gene TRBV5-5 combines with J gene TRBJ2-7; D unclear. The length of the CDR3 is 13 residues. Trimming shortened V by 4 bases and J by 3 bases, and 11 bases separated the two germline ends. The germline gives CDR1 SGHKS, CDR2 YYEKEE (reference sequence). The CDR3 is CASSHAWDYEQYF. The CDR3, as DNA: TGTGCCAGCAGCCACGCCTGGGACTACGAGCAGTACTTC.